These 23 T cell receptor beta chains were all obtained from the same sample, sequenced in a study of blood T cell repertoires in COVID-19. Some clones are missing from TCRdb's copy, which holds only in-frame ones; the method was immunoSEQ multiplex PCR. This table holds a few hundred thousand clones, about 80% found once. The sequencing input was peripheral blood. The receptors come from a woman aged 80 or over with acute or convalescent COVID-19.

This chain joins TRBV4-1 and TRBJ1-6; D might be TRBD1 (5 bases). Germline CDR1 reads MGHRA; CDR2 reads YSYEKL. V lost 0 bases to trimming and J lost 8 bases, with 17 bases between them. There are 17 residues in the CDR3. The CDR3 bases are TGCGCCAGCAGCCAAGATCCCCGCGGCAGGGTGGATTCACCCCTCCACTTT. Translating it yields CASSQDPRGRVDSPLHF.

This rearrangement joins TRBV19 to TRBJ1-1; 7 bases align to TRBD1. Germline assignment: CDR1 LNHDA and CDR2 SQIVND (reference sequence). J gave up 4 bases and V 5 bases, and 7 bases lay outside the gene matches. The CDR3 loop spans 14 amino acids. For the CDR3, the DNA is TGTGCCAGTAGTCGACAGGGACGTGGCACTGAAGCTTTCTTT. Protein product: CASSRQGRGTEAFF.

This chain's CDR3 is CASSRGTGYGYTF. The CDR3 nucleotides read TGCGCCAGCAGCCGCGGGACTGGCTATGGCTACACCTTC. The chain is built from TRBV10-2 and TRBJ1-2; the D gene is possibly TRBD1 (5 bases). Trimming took 6 bases from V and 4 from J, leaving 12 bases between them. In germline, CDR1 is WSHSY, CDR2 SAAADI. The CDR3 is 13 amino acids.

This sequence joins TRBV2 and TRBJ1-1; D may be TRBD1 (6 bases). The CDR3 loop spans 15 amino acids. Germline V gene data show CDR1 as SNHLY and CDR2 as FYNNEI. V lost 6 bases and J 6 bases, leaving 20 bases between the germline ends. The CDR3 sequence: CASSSHRAEGAEAFF. In DNA, the CDR3 is TGTGCCAGCAGCTCCCACAGGGCCGAGGGGGCTGAAGCTTTCTTT.

The gene calls are TRBV4-1 and TRBJ2-3, with D maybe TRBD1 (5 bases). Germline CDR1 reads MGHRA; CDR2 reads YSYEKL. The CDR3 runs to 16 residues. V was pared by 0 bases and J by 3 bases, with 13 bases between. The CDR3 region is CASSQEGALETDTQYF. The DNA for the CDR3 is TGCGCCAGCAGCCAAGAAGGGGCGTTGGAAACAGATACGCAGTATTTT.

The V call is TRBV5-4, the J call TRBJ2-4; 7 bases are a match to TRBD1. There are 16 residues in the CDR3. V trimming: 2 bases; J trimming: 1 base; junction bases outside the gene matches: 6. Germline V CDR1 and CDR2: SGHNT, YYREEE (reference sequence). The chain's CDR3 is CASSFRDSSAKNIQYF. CDR3 DNA: TGTGCCAGCAGCTTCCGGGACAGTTCGGCCAAAAACATTCAGTACTTC.

This clone has a handful of counts. The sample carries other DNA sequences with the same CDR3. The rearrangement links TRBV5-4 to TRBJ1-1; D not resolved. The CDR3 covers 14 residues. Per germline, CDR1 SGHNT and CDR2 YYREEE (reference sequence). The V end lost 0 bases, the J end lost 0 bases, and 6 bases lay between the germline ends. The CDR3, as DNA: TGTGCCAGCAGCTTGGGCGGCATGAACACTGAAGCTTTCTTT. It is translated as CASSLGGMNTEAFF.

The chain employs TRBV6-5 and TRBJ2-4, with TRBD1 identical over 8 bases. V trimming: 6 bases; J trimming: 4 bases; junction bases outside the gene matches: 2. CDR3 length: 13 residues. The germline gives CDR1 MNHEY, CDR2 SVGAGI. CDR3 loop: CASSRTGKNIQYF. The CDR3 region has the DNA TGTGCCAGCAGCAGGACAGGGAAAAACATTCAGTACTTC.

With respect to this clone: This specimen includes other DNA sequences encoding the same CDR3. The CDR3 nucleotides are TGTGCCAGCAGATCCGGGACAGGCTCCTACGAGCAGTACTTC. This sequence encodes CASRSGTGSYEQYF. V usage is TRBV6-5 and J usage is TRBJ2-7; 8 bases are a match to TRBD1. V trimming: 6 bases; J trimming: 0 bases; junction bases outside the gene matches: 4. The CDR3 runs 14 residues. Germline CDR1 reads MNHEY; CDR2 reads SVGAGI.

This clone was detected only once. The chain links TRBV5-1 to TRBJ2-2; TRBD2 agrees at 11 bases. Trimming at V came to 6 bases and at J to 3 bases, leaving 4 bases not matched to a gene. The CDR3 is 15 residues long. Germline V gives CDR1 SGHRS, CDR2 YFSETQ. The CDR3 DNA sequence: TGCGCCAGCAACATAGCGGGAGGGTACACCGGGGAGCTGTTTTTT. Translation gives CASNIAGGYTGELFF.

This clone was seen more than once but under ten times. J is TRBJ1-1 and V is TRBV11-3; TRBD1 matches 7 bases. CDR3 length: 17 residues. Germline-derived CDR1 and CDR2 are SGHNT and YENEEA. Trimming at V came to 5 bases and at J to 1 base, leaving 13 bases not matched to a gene. The CDR3 nucleotides are TGTGCCAGCAGCAAAGGGGGCCGCGAGGTTAAGAACACTGAAGCTTTCTTT. Translated: CASSKGGREVKNTEAFF.

In DNA form, the CDR3 reads TGTGCCAGCAGCTTGAAGACAGGGTTAGTCAATCAGCCCCAGCATTTT. Translating it yields CASSLKTGLVNQPQHF. The gene calls are TRBV5-6 and TRBJ1-5, with 7 bases aligning to TRBD1. The V gene end was trimmed by 1 base and the J gene end by 3 bases; junction bases not matched to a gene: 7. Germline CDR1 SGHDT, CDR2 YYEEEE. The CDR3 is made up of 16 amino acids.

A single count supports this clone. CDR3 nucleotides: TGTGCCAGCAGCCAAACTCGCGGATCGGGGGCCAACGTCCTGACTTTC. The encoded protein is CASSQTRGSGANVLTF. The chain is built from TRBV3-1 (or the pseudogene TRBV3-2) and TRBJ2-6; no clear D gene. CDR1 LGHDT and CDR2 YNNKEL come from the germline V gene (reference sequence). V lost 2 bases and J 4 bases, leaving 12 bases between the germline ends. This CDR3 region has 16 residues.

The chain employs TRBV27 and TRBJ1-4; 9 bases match TRBD1. CDR1 MNHEY and CDR2 SMNVEV come from the germline V gene (reference sequence). This CDR3 has 16 residues. J gave up 7 bases and V 5 bases, and 11 bases lay outside the gene matches. CDR3 sequence reads: CASSPTGTGFSEKLFF. The CDR3 nucleotides are TGTGCCAGCAGTCCCACCGGGACAGGGTTTAGTGAAAAACTGTTTTTT.

V and J are TRBV5-6 and TRBJ1-3; tentatively, D is TRBD1 (5 bases). Trimming removed 0 bases at V and 0 bases at J, with 13 bases between. The length of the CDR3 is 17 residues. From germline, CDR1 is SGHDT and CDR2 YYEEEE. The chain's CDR3 is CASSLVRGMSSGNTIYF. DNA for the CDR3: TGTGCCAGCAGCTTGGTTCGGGGGATGAGCTCTGGAAACACCATATATTTT.

In DNA form, the CDR3 reads TGTGCCAGCAGCTTCTTTAGGGGCAGGGGCGATCAGCCCCAGCATTTT. Its translation: CASSFFRGRGDQPQHF. The rearrangement joins TRBV11-3 to TRBJ1-5, with D possibly TRBD1 on 6 matching bases. V was pared by 3 bases and J by 5 bases, with 17 bases between. Looked up from germline, CDR1 is SGHNT and CDR2 is YENEEA. This CDR3 is built from 16 residues.

The J gene is TRBJ2-3, the V gene TRBV4-1; 10 bases are shared with TRBD2. The CDR3 consists of 16 residues. V trimming: 0 bases; J trimming: 6 bases; junction bases outside the gene matches: 6. CDR1 and CDR2 (germline): MGHRA, YSYEKL. The CDR3 reads CASSQDERGGRDTQYF. The CDR3 DNA reads as TGCGCCAGCAGCCAAGATGAGCGGGGGGGGAGGGATACGCAGTATTTT.

The chain is built from TRBV6-2 or TRBV6-3 and TRBJ1-2, with D possibly matching TRBD1 (5 bases). This CDR3 region has 14 residues. CDR1 is MNHEY, CDR2 SVGEGT, per germline. The germline V and J ends were trimmed by 4 bases and 4 bases, with 13 bases remaining between them. The CDR3 loop reads CASSLEGQAYGYTF. The DNA of the CDR3 is TGTGCCAGCAGTTTGGAGGGGCAGGCCTATGGCTACACCTTC.

This CDR3 reads CASSEYRVRETQYF. For the CDR3, the DNA is TGCGCCAGCAGCGAGTACAGGGTCCGGGAGACCCAGTACTTC. V and J are TRBV5-1 and TRBJ2-5, with D perhaps TRBD1 (6 bases). The length of the CDR3 is 14 residues. V lost 4 bases and J 5 bases, leaving 15 bases between the germline ends. Germline CDR1 SGHRS, CDR2 YFSETQ.

V is TRBV19 and J is TRBJ1-5, with TRBD1 matching over 11 bases. Germline V gene sequence: CDR1 LNHDA, CDR2 SQIVND (reference sequence). The CDR3 is 17 amino acids. V trimming: 3 bases; J trimming: 7 bases; junction bases outside the gene matches: 11. CDR3 amino acids: CASSIARRTGGRQPQHF. The CDR3 coding sequence is TGTGCCAGTAGTATCGCCCGTAGGACAGGGGGCAGACAGCCCCAGCATTTT.

The V and J genes are TRBV2 and TRBJ1-1; TRBD1 might be the D (6 bases). CDR1 is SNHLY and CDR2 is FYNNEI in the germline V gene. Trimming took 6 bases from V and 0 from J, leaving 14 bases between them. The CDR3 totals 15 residues. The CDR3 protein is CASRVQGFMNTEAFF. The DNA for the CDR3 is TGTGCCAGCAGGGTTCAGGGGTTTATGAACACTGAAGCTTTCTTT.

The gene calls are TRBV5-5 and TRBJ2-7, with 7 positions matching TRBD2. The CDR3 spans 15 residues. From germline, CDR1 is SGHKS and CDR2 YYEKEE (reference sequence). After removal of 5 bases from V and 7 bases from J, the junction contained 15 bases not matched to a gene. DNA for the CDR3: TGTGCCAGCAGTATCAGTAGCGGGCAAGCGGTGGAGCAGTACTTC. It codes for CASSISSGQAVEQYF.

The V gene is TRBV6-5, the J gene TRBJ1-1; D is unclear. With 6 bases removed from V and 0 bases from J, the gap between germline ends came to 8 bases. Germline-derived CDR1 and CDR2 are MNHEY and SVGAGI. This CDR3 is 13 amino acids long. CDR3 DNA sequence: TGTGCCAGCAGCGCCACTATGAACACTGAAGCTTTCTTT. It is translated as CASSATMNTEAFF.